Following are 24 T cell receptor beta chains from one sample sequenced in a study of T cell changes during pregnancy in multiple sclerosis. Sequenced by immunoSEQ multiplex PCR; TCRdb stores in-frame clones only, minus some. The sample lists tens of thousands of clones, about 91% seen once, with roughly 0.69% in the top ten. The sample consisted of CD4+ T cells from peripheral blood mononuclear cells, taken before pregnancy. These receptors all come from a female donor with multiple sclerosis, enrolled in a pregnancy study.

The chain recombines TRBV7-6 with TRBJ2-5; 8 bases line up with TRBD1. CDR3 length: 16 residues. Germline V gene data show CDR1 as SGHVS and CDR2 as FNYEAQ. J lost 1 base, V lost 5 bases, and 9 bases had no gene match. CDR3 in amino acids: CASSPPWTGRQETQYF. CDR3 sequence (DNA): TGTGCCAGCAGCCCCCCGTGGACAGGGCGCCAAGAGACCCAGTACTTC.

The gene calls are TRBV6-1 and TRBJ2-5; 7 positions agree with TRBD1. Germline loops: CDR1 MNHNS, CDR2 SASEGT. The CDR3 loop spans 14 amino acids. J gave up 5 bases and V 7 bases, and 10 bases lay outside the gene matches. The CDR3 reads CASTGQPTGETQYF. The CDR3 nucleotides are TGTGCCAGCACGGGACAGCCGACGGGGGAGACCCAGTACTTC.

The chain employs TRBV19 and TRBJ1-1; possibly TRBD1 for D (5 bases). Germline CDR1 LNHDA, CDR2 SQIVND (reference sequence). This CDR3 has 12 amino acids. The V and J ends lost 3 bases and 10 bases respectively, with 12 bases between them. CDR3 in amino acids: CASSMRGGGAFF. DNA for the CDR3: TGTGCCAGTAGTATGAGGGGAGGAGGAGCTTTCTTT.

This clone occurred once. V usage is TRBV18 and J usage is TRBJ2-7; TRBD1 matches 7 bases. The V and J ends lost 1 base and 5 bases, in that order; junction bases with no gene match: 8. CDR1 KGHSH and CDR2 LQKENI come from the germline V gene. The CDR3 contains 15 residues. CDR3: CASSPRNRGVDEQYF. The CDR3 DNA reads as TGTGCCAGCTCACCACGAAACAGGGGAGTAGACGAGCAGTACTTC.

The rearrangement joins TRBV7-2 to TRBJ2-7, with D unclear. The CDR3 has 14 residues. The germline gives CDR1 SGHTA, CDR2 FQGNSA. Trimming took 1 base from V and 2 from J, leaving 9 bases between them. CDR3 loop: CASSLDARTYEQYF. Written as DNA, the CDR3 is TGTGCCAGCAGCTTAGATGCCAGGACCTACGAGCAGTACTTC.

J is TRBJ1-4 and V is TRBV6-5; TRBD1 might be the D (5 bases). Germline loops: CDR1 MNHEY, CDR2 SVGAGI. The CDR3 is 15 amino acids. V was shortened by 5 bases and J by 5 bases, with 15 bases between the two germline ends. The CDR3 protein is CASSSPGRENEKLFF. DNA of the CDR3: TGTGCCAGCAGTAGCCCGGGACGGGAGAATGAAAAACTGTTTTTT.

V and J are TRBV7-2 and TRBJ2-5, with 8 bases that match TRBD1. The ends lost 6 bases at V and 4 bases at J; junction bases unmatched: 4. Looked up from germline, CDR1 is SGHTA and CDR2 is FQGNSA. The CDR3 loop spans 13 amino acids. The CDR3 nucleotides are TGTGCCAGCAGGCAAACAGGGGGAGAGACCCAGTACTTC. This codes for CASRQTGGETQYF.

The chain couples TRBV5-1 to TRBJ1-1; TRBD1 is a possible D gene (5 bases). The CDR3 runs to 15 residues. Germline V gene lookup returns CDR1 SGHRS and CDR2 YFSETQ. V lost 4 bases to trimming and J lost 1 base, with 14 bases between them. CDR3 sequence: CASSPRLGPNTEAFF. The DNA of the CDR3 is TGCGCCAGCAGCCCGAGGCTGGGGCCGAACACTGAAGCTTTCTTT. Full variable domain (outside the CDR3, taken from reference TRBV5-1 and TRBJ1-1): KAGVTQTPRYLIKTRGQQVTLSCSPISGHRSVSWYQQTPGQGLQFLFEYFSETQRNKGNFPGRFSGRQFSNSRSEMNVSTLELGDSALYLCASSPRLGPNTEAFFGQGTRLTVV.

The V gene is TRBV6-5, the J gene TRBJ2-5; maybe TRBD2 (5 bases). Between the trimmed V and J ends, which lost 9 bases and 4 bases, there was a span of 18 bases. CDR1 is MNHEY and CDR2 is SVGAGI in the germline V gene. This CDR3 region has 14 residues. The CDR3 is CASTVPGGLETQYF. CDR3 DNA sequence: TGTGCCAGTACCGTCCCTGGCGGACTAGAGACCCAGTACTTC.

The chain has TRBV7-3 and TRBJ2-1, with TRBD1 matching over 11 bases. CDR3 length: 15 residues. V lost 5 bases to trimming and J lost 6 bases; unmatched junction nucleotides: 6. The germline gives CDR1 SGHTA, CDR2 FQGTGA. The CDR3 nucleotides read TGTGCCAGCAGCCTCGGACAGGGGGCGTCCAATGAGCAGTTCTTC. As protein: CASSLGQGASNEQFF.

The CDR3 coding sequence is TGTGCCAGCAGCGTAGAGGGACAGGGGACCGGAAACACCATATATTTT. It encodes CASSVEGQGTGNTIYF. The chain joins TRBV9 to TRBJ1-3; 10 nucleotides agree with TRBD1. Looked up from germline, CDR1 is SGDLS and CDR2 is YYNGEE. The CDR3 spans 16 residues. Losses at the gene ends were 0 bases for V and 4 bases for J; bases not matched to a gene: 4.

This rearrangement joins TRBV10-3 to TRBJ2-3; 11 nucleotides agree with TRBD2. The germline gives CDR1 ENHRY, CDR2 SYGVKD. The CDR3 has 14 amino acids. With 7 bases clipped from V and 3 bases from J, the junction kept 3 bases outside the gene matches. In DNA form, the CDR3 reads TGTGCCATCAAGCCTAGCGGGGGGACAGATACGCAGTATTTT. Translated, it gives CAIKPSGGTDTQYF.

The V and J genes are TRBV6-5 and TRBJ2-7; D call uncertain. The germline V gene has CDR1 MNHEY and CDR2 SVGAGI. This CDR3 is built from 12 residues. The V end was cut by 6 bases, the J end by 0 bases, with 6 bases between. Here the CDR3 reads CASSVSSYEQYF. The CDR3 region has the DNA TGTGCCAGCAGCGTTAGCTCCTACGAGCAGTACTTC.

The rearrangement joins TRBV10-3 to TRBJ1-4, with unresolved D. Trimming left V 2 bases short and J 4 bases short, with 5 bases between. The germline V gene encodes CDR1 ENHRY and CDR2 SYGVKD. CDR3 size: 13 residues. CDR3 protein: CAISETDNEKLFF. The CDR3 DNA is TGTGCCATCAGTGAGACAGATAATGAAAAACTGTTTTTT.

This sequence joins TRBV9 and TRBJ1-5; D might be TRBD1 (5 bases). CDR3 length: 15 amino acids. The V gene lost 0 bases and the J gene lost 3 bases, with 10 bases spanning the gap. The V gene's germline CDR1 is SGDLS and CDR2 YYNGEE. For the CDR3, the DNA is TGTGCCAGCAGCGTAGGAGGTGGGGCCAATCAGCCCCAGCATTTT. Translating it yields CASSVGGGANQPQHF.

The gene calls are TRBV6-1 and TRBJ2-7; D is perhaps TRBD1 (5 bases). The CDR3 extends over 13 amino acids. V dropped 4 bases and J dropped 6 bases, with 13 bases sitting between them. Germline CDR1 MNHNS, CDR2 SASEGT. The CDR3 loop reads CASSVMGPREQYF. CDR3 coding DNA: TGTGCCAGCAGTGTCATGGGGCCGCGCGAGCAGTACTTC.

The CDR3 DNA reads TGTGCCAGTAGCCCACGACAGGGGGCGAATGAAAAACTGTTTTTT. As protein: CASSPRQGANEKLFF. The V gene is TRBV19, the J gene TRBJ1-4; 10 nucleotides line up with TRBD1. The CDR3 is 15 residues long. Germline CDR1 and CDR2: LNHDA and SQIVND (reference sequence). After removal of 6 bases from V and 5 bases from J, the junction contained 6 bases not matched to a gene.

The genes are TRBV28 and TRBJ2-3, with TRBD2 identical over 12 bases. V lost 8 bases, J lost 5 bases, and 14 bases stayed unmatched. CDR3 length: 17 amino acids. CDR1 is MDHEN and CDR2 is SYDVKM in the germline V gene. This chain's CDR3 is CASSPPRLAGVRDTQYF. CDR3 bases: TGTGCCAGCTCCCCCCCCAGACTAGCGGGGGTCAGAGATACGCAGTATTTT.

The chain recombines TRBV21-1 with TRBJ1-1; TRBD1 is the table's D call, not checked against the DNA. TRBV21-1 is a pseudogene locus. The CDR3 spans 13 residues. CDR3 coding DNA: TGTGCCAGCAGCCGGACAGGGTTTGGTGAAGCTTTCTTT. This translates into CASSRTGFGEAFF.

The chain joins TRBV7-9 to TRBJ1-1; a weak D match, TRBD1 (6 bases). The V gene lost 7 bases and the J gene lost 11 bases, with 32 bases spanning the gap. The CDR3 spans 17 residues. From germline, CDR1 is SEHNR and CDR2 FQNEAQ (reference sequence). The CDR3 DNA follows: TGTGCCAGCAACCCTTCTCAGAAACACAGGGAAGGCCTGGCCGCTTTCTTT. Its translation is CASNPSQKHREGLAAFF.

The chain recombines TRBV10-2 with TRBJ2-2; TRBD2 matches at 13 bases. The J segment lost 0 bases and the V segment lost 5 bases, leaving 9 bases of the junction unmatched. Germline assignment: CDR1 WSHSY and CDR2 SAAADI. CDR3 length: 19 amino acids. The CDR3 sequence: CASSLWTSGGLANTGELFF. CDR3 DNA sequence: TGCGCCAGCAGTCTCTGGACTAGCGGGGGATTGGCGAACACCGGGGAGCTGTTTTTT.

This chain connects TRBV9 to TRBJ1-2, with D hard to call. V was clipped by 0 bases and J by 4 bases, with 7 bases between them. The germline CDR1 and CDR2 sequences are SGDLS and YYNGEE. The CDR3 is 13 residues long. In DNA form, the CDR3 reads TGTGCCAGCAGCGTAGTGGAGGGCTATGGCTACACCTTC. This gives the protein CASSVVEGYGYTF.

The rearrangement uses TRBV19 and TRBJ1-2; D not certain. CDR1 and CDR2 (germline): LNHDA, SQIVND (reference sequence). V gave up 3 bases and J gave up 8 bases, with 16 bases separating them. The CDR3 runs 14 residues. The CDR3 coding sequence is TGTGCCAGTAGTATGCTGACCGGCGTGGAGGGCTACACCTTC. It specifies CASSMLTGVEGYTF.

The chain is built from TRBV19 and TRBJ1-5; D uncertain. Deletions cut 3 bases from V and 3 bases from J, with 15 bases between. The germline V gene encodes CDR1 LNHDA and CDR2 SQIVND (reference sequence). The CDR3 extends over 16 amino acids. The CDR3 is CASSMNGAKDNQPQHF. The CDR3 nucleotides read TGTGCCAGTAGTATGAATGGAGCGAAGGACAATCAGCCCCAGCATTTT.